This T cell receptor (beta chain) is from a study of T cells of healthy individuals (dated by TCRdb to the late 2010s). From the cysteine up to the phenylalanine, the CDR3 has a length of 13 residues. The entry retains the CDR3 DNA only, 39 bases that are in frame from base 1. A distance of 9 bases separates the germline ends of V and J, which lose 2 bases and 5 bases respectively. Taken from the germline V gene, the CDR1 and CDR2 loops are SGHTA and FQGNSA. This clonotype was found a few times. Its cognate antigen has yet to be identified. Base qualities are not recorded, but no much larger clone differs from it by a single base. The method was 5' RACE. The reads were generated on an Illumina MiSeq. TCRdb reran the public reads through fastp at Q25 and MiXCR, keeping productive beta chains. Each entry is one CDR3 protein sequence, shown with its most common DNA and genes. This sample lists about 63,000 distinct CDR3 sequences; about a sixth were detected once. Together, the top ten hold approximately 4.8% of the sample.

The TCR comes from a human donor in good health. The receptor chain draws on TRBV7-2 and TRBJ2-5; the D region possibly corresponds to TRBD2 (5 bases align). The DNA is as follows: TGTGCCAGCAGCTTACTAGCTGGGGAGACCCAGTACTTC. This translates into CASSLLAGETQYF.